This T cell receptor (beta chain) was observed in a study of blood T cell repertoires in COVID-19. At the level of the study: Collection of acute and convalescent COVID-19 samples took place in the United States, Italy and Spain. Sample material is recorded as cDNA or gDNA derived from T cells, B-cell-depleted T cells, or PBMCs.

Authors' analysis steps: Reference gene primer amplification yielded estimated nucleated cell counts. Generated by immunoSEQ multiplex PCR, the TCRdb table keeps only in-frame clones and is missing some. That table is the source of V, J and clone size, and D and trimming were worked out from the DNA. In the table there are 200,000 to 300,000 clones, 86% of which are singletons. This CDR3 region has 14 residues. With V trimmed by 4 bases and J by 8 bases, 10 bases remained unmatched. Per the germline V gene, CDR1 is SGHDT and CDR2 is YYEEEE. The V and J genes are TRBV5-6 and TRBJ1-1; TRBD1 agrees at 8 bases. Sequences were obtained from peripheral blood. The TCR sequence derives from a woman aged 25 to 39 who had recovered from COVID-19. CDR3 protein: CASSQTDRGKEAFF. The CDR3 region has the DNA TGTGCCAGCAGCCAAACTGACAGGGGAAAGGAAGCTTTCTTT.